Given below is one TCR beta chain in context. In the source study's methods: Cell counts per sample came from amplifying reference gene primers. The assay was immunoSEQ multiplex PCR, and TCRdb's table has in-frame clones only and misses some. D and trimming were read from the DNA, whereas the V and J calls and clone size are those reported in that table. The repertoire holds tens of thousands of clones, 85% seen once, with more than 12% in the top ten. The data stem from a study of blood T cell repertoires in COVID-19. Study at large: From the United States, Italy and Spain came samples of acute and convalescent COVID-19.

CDR3 size: 13 residues. Germline CDR1 reads SGHNT; CDR2 reads YYREEE (reference sequence). Trimming removed 2 bases from V and 4 bases from J, with 6 bases in between. The receptor's source is a woman aged 65 to 85 with acute or convalescent COVID-19. Material for sequencing was peripheral blood. The genes are TRBV5-4 and TRBJ2-2; D is unresolved. The DNA for the CDR3 is TGTGCCAGCAGCTTAAAGAGCACCGGGGAGCTGTTTTTT. This translates into CASSLKSTGELFF.